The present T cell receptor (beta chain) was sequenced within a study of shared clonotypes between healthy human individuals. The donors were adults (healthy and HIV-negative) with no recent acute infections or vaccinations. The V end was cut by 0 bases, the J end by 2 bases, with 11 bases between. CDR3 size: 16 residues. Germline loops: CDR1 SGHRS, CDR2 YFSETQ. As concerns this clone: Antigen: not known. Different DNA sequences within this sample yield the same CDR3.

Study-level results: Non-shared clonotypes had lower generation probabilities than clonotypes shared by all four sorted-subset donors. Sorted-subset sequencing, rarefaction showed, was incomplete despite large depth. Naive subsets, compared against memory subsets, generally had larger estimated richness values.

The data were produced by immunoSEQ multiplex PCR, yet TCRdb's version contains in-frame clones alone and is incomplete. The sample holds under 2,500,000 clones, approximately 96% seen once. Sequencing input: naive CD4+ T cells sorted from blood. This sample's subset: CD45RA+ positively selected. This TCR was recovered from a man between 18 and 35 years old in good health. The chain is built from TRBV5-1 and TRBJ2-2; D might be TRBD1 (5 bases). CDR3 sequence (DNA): TGCGCCAGCAGCTTGGAGGCAGGGTACAACACCGGGGAGCTGTTTTTT. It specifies CASSLEAGYNTGELFF.